This is a list of T cell receptor beta chains from one sample in a study of blood T cell repertoires in COVID-19. Profiled with immunoSEQ multiplex PCR; TCRdb holds only in-frame clones, not every one. The data show 110,000 to 150,000 clones, with more than 75% seen just once and about 3.9% held by the top ten. The sequenced material came from peripheral blood. The receptors come from a man in his sixties with acute or convalescent COVID-19. CDR3s include the opening cysteine and the closing phenylalanine or tryptophan. The D gene is left open where the match is weak. Only part of the rows carry a size: once, few, many, or a class if the clone is expanded.

TRBJ2-7 . TRBV5-1 . TGCGCCAGCAGCTTGACGCCCGGGAGTCCTGACGAGCAGTACTTC CASSLTPGSPDEQYF
TRBJ1-1 . TRBV30 . TGTGCCTGGAGTCTACCGGGACAAGGTACGCGGAACACTGAAGCTTTCTTT CAWSLPGQGTRNTEAFF
TRBJ2-1 . TRBV3-1/TRBV3-2 TRBD2 TGTGCCAGCAGCGAAAACGGTGCGGGAGGCTTTATCTCCTACAATGAGCAGTTCTTC CASSENGAGGFISYNEQFF
TRBJ2-3 . TRBV6-5 TRBD2 TGTGCCAGCAGTTCCCTATCGAGCGGGGGCACAGATACGCAGTATTTT CASSSLSSGGTDTQYF
TRBJ2-7 . TRBV7-8 . TGTGCCAGCAGCTTAGGACTACACTCCTACGAGCAGTACTTC CASSLGLHSYEQYF
TRBJ2-1 . TRBV18 . TGTGCCAGCTCACCCAGGGCTACGAGCTCCTACAATGAGCAGTTCTTC CASSPRATSSYNEQFF
TRBJ1-6 few TRBV30 . TGTGCCTGGAGTGTAGAGGGGACACTGGGTTTCAATTCACCCCTCCACTTT CAWSVEGTLGFNSPLHF
TRBJ2-7 . TRBV28 TRBD2 TGTGCCAGCAGCCGAGGGACTAGCGGGAGTGACGAGCAGTACTTC CASSRGTSGSDEQYF
TRBJ2-1 once TRBV11-2 . TGTGCCAGCAGTTCTGGGGCCAATGAGCAGTTCTTC CASSSGANEQFF
TRBJ1-5 few TRBV4-1 . TGCGCCAGCAGCCAAGATCCGGGGATTCAGCCCCAGCATTTT CASSQDPGIQPQHF
TRBJ2-5 . TRBV18 . TGTGCCAGCTCACCGCAGGGGGGAAAGGAGACCCAGTACTTC CASSPQGGKETQYF
TRBJ2-1 . TRBV7-8 TRBD2 TGTGCCAGCAGCTTAGTAGAGGCCGGTCGAGCGGGAGGGCCTAGGGTTGAGCAGTTCTTC CASSLVEAGRAGGPRVEQFF
TRBJ1-1 . TRBV24-1 TRBD1 TGTGCCACCAGTGAGGTTGGACAGGCGGGCCCGAAGAACACTGAAGCTTTCTTT CATSEVGQAGPKNTEAFF
TRBJ2-7 few TRBV18 TRBD2 TGTGCCAGCTCACGTATCACCGGGACTAGCGAAACCTACGAGCAGTACTTC CASSRITGTSETYEQYF
TRBJ2-1 . TRBV9 TRBD2 TGTGCCAGCAGCGTAGGTACTAGCGGGAGTCGTGAGCAGTTCTTC CASSVGTSGSREQFF
TRBJ2-1 few TRBV11-2 TRBD2 TGTGCCAGCAGCTTAGGGGCTAGCGGGAGTAGGGCCTACAATGAGCAGTTCTTC CASSLGASGSRAYNEQFF
TRBJ2-7 . TRBV25-1 . TGTTCCGCCCGGGTCTACGAGCAGTACTTC CSARVYEQYF
TRBJ2-3 . TRBV5-1 . TGCGCCAGCGGTACTTCCCTTCGCGCAGATACGCAGTATTTT CASGTSLRADTQYF
TRBJ2-7 . TRBV11-2 TRBD1 TGTGCCAGCAGCTTAGGGCAGGGGGCGGGCGAGCAGTACTTC CASSLGQGAGEQYF
TRBJ2-5 . TRBV30 . TGTGCCTGGAGGACAGGGTGGACACTAGCGGAACAAGAGACCCAGTACTTC CAWRTGWTLAEQETQYF
TRBJ1-5 . TRBV27 . TGTGCCAGCAGCCTGACGGGTAGCAATCAGCCCCAGCATTTT CASSLTGSNQPQHF
TRBJ2-7 . TRBV7-8 . TGTGCCAGCAGCTTAGCTTCCAGCTACGAGCAGTACTTC CASSLASSYEQYF
TRBJ2-2 . TRBV19 . TGTGCCAGTAGTATTGGGAGGGGGGGCCGGACCACCGGGGAGCTGTTTTTT CASSIGRGGRTTGELFF
TRBJ2-5 . TRBV28 . TGTGCCAGCAGCGTGACCCAGGGTCGTGGGGCCCAGTACTTC CASSVTQGRGAQYF
TRBJ2-1 once TRBV15 TRBD2 TGTGCCACCAGCAGACCACCCGCGGAGGGACTAGCGGTCCGAAGCTCCTACAATGAGCAGTTCTTC CATSRPPAEGLAVRSSYNEQFF
TRBJ2-7 many TRBV7-9 TRBD2 TGTGCCAGCAGCTTTACTGCGGGAGTGTCCTACGAGCAGTACTTC CASSFTAGVSYEQYF